These T cell receptor beta chains were read from a single sample in a study of blood T cell repertoires in COVID-19. The table came from immunoSEQ multiplex PCR; TCRdb's copy has only in-frame clones and leaves some out. The data contain more than 45,000 clones, roughly 79% of them singletons. Sequenced: peripheral blood. The receptor set was obtained from a human donor in a cohort sampled during active COVID-19. The CDR3 runs from the conserved cysteine through the conserved F or W. Fields, in order: J gene, D gene, clone size, V gene, CDR3 protein, CDR3 DNA. A D gene is named only where the DNA matches it firmly. Size is stated for part of the rows, as once, few or many counts, or as a class when the clone is expanded.

j_gene: TRBJ1-5
d_gene: TRBD1
abundance: .
v_gene: TRBV2
CDR3aa: CASSSTGIYQPQHF
CDR3nt: TGTGCCAGCAGTTCGACAGGGATCTATCAGCCCCAGCATTTT

j_gene: TRBJ1-2
d_gene: TRBD1
abundance: .
v_gene: TRBV2
CDR3aa: CASSITGQGLLGYTF
CDR3nt: TGTGCCAGCAGTATTACGGGACAGGGGCTTTTGGGCTACACCTTC

j_gene: TRBJ2-3
d_gene: TRBD2
abundance: .
v_gene: TRBV4-3
CDR3aa: CASSQGGRAATDTQYF
CDR3nt: TGCGCCAGCAGCCAAGGCGGGAGAGCGGCCACAGATACGCAGTATTTT

j_gene: TRBJ2-3
d_gene: .
abundance: .
v_gene: TRBV30
CDR3aa: CAWSTGSTDTQYF
CDR3nt: TGTGCCTGGAGTACCGGGAGCACAGATACGCAGTATTTT

j_gene: TRBJ1-2
d_gene: .
abundance: .
v_gene: TRBV30
CDR3aa: CAWSVLAGSMDGYTF
CDR3nt: TGTGCCTGGAGTGTACTGGCAGGGTCGATGGATGGCTACACCTTC

j_gene: TRBJ1-3
d_gene: .
abundance: .
v_gene: TRBV5-1
CDR3aa: CASSLATGGSGNTIYF
CDR3nt: TGCGCCAGCAGCTTGGCGACCGGGGGCTCTGGAAACACCATATATTTT

j_gene: TRBJ2-7
d_gene: .
abundance: once
v_gene: TRBV6-5
CDR3aa: CASSPFGEGAYEQYF
CDR3nt: TGTGCCAGCAGCCCCTTCGGGGAGGGGGCCTACGAGCAGTACTTC

j_gene: TRBJ2-7
d_gene: .
abundance: .
v_gene: TRBV19
CDR3aa: CASSIQRSSYEQYF
CDR3nt: TGTGCCAGTAGTATACAGAGGAGCTCCTACGAGCAGTACTTC

j_gene: TRBJ1-3
d_gene: .
abundance: few
v_gene: TRBV28
CDR3aa: CASNSGLSGNTIYF
CDR3nt: TGTGCCAGCAATTCAGGGCTGTCTGGAAACACCATATATTTT

j_gene: TRBJ2-7
d_gene: TRBD2
abundance: .
v_gene: TRBV4-3
CDR3aa: CASSQDIFSRASGIYEQYF
CDR3nt: TGCGCCAGCAGCCAAGATATTTTTAGTCGGGCTAGCGGTATCTACGAGCAGTACTTC

j_gene: TRBJ2-6
d_gene: TRBD1
abundance: .
v_gene: TRBV4-1
CDR3aa: CASRTGQGRSGANVLTF
CDR3nt: TGCGCCAGCAGAACGGGACAGGGGAGGTCTGGGGCCAACGTCCTGACTTTC

j_gene: TRBJ2-6
d_gene: TRBD2
abundance: .
v_gene: TRBV2
CDR3aa: CASITPTGGTSKSPLASGANVLTF
CDR3nt: TGTGCCAGCATTACTCCAACGGGGGGTACTAGCAAATCCCCCCTAGCGTCTGGGGCCAACGTCCTGACTTTC

j_gene: TRBJ1-5
d_gene: .
abundance: .
v_gene: TRBV7-2
CDR3aa: CASSTRSNQPQHF
CDR3nt: TGTGCCAGCAGCACCCGGAGCAATCAGCCCCAGCATTTT

j_gene: TRBJ2-1
d_gene: TRBD1
abundance: .
v_gene: TRBV5-1
CDR3aa: CASSPTPGTASSYNEQFF
CDR3nt: TGCGCCAGCAGCCCCACCCCCGGGACAGCCAGCTCCTACAATGAGCAGTTCTTC

j_gene: TRBJ2-7
d_gene: .
abundance: .
v_gene: TRBV7-8
CDR3aa: CASSLRGIPNEQYF
CDR3nt: TGTGCCAGCAGCTTAAGGGGAATTCCCAACGAGCAGTACTTC

j_gene: TRBJ1-1
d_gene: .
abundance: .
v_gene: TRBV18
CDR3aa: CASSPPYRKNTEAFF
CDR3nt: TGTGCCAGCTCACCACCATACAGAAAGAACACTGAAGCTTTCTTT

j_gene: TRBJ2-7
d_gene: TRBD1
abundance: .
v_gene: TRBV7-6
CDR3aa: CASSKDRAPRSSYEQYF
CDR3nt: TGTGCCAGCAGCAAAGACAGGGCCCCTAGGAGCTCCTACGAGCAGTACTTC

j_gene: TRBJ2-7
d_gene: TRBD2
abundance: .
v_gene: TRBV6-2/TRBV6-3
CDR3aa: CASSWGLAGVYEQYF
CDR3nt: TGTGCCAGCAGTTGGGGACTAGCGGGTGTTTACGAGCAGTACTTC

j_gene: TRBJ1-2
d_gene: TRBD1
abundance: .
v_gene: TRBV7-9
CDR3aa: CASSSGQGYYGYTF
CDR3nt: TGTGCCAGCAGCTCCGGACAGGGATACTATGGCTACACCTTC

j_gene: TRBJ1-5
d_gene: TRBD1
abundance: .
v_gene: TRBV19
CDR3aa: CASSIGPGQGFPQHF
CDR3nt: TGTGCCAGTAGTATAGGACCGGGACAGGGATTTCCCCAGCATTTT

j_gene: TRBJ2-3
d_gene: TRBD2
abundance: .
v_gene: TRBV5-1
CDR3aa: CASSFLGVAGLTDTQYF
CDR3nt: TGCGCCAGCAGCTTTCTCGGGGTAGCGGGACTAACAGATACGCAGTATTTT

j_gene: TRBJ2-7
d_gene: .
abundance: once
v_gene: TRBV14
CDR3aa: CASRGGPGLSYEQYF
CDR3nt: TGTGCCAGCAGGGGGGGTCCGGGATTATCCTACGAGCAGTACTTC

j_gene: TRBJ1-6
d_gene: TRBD1
abundance: .
v_gene: TRBV19
CDR3aa: CASSIGQGGNSPLHF
CDR3nt: TGTGCCAGTAGTATTGGACAGGGCGGAAATTCACCCCTCCACTTT

j_gene: TRBJ1-2
d_gene: .
abundance: .
v_gene: TRBV5-6
CDR3aa: CASSLSPRGDGYTF
CDR3nt: TGTGCCAGCAGCTTGTCTCCCCGGGGAGACGGCTACACCTTC

j_gene: TRBJ2-7
d_gene: TRBD2
abundance: .
v_gene: TRBV11-2
CDR3aa: CASSPLVAGEYEQYF
CDR3nt: TGTGCCAGCAGCCCCCTGGTAGCGGGAGAATACGAGCAGTACTTC

j_gene: TRBJ1-2
d_gene: .
abundance: few
v_gene: TRBV7-8
CDR3aa: CASSSGPRPGGYTF
CDR3nt: TGTGCCAGCAGCAGCGGACCCCGGCCGGGTGGCTACACCTTC

j_gene: TRBJ1-2
d_gene: TRBD1
abundance: .
v_gene: TRBV7-8
CDR3aa: CASSPDRAQPYGYTF
CDR3nt: TGTGCCAGCAGCCCAGACAGGGCGCAGCCCTATGGCTACACCTTC

j_gene: TRBJ2-3
d_gene: TRBD1
abundance: .
v_gene: TRBV15
CDR3aa: CATSRDRQGATDTQYF
CDR3nt: TGTGCCACCAGCAGAGATCGACAGGGGGCAACAGATACGCAGTATTTT

j_gene: TRBJ2-7
d_gene: TRBD2
abundance: .
v_gene: TRBV3-1/TRBV3-2
CDR3aa: CASSQAWSGGTPYEQYF
CDR3nt: TGTGCCAGCAGCCAAGCGTGGAGCGGGGGGACTCCCTACGAGCAGTACTTC

j_gene: TRBJ1-2
d_gene: TRBD1
abundance: .
v_gene: TRBV28
CDR3aa: CASSLGQGLYGYTF
CDR3nt: TGTGCCAGCAGTTTGGGACAGGGCCTCTATGGCTACACCTTC

j_gene: TRBJ2-7
d_gene: TRBD1
abundance: .
v_gene: TRBV6-5
CDR3aa: CASTETGGSYEQYF
CDR3nt: TGTGCCAGCACGGAGACAGGGGGATCCTACGAGCAGTACTTC

j_gene: TRBJ1-4
d_gene: .
abundance: few
v_gene: TRBV29-1
CDR3aa: CSVEVGGPREKLFF
CDR3nt: TGCAGCGTTGAAGTTGGAGGGCCAAGGGAAAAACTGTTTTTT

j_gene: TRBJ2-3
d_gene: TRBD2
abundance: .
v_gene: TRBV29-1
CDR3aa: CSAQARGGTDTQYF
CDR3nt: TGCAGCGCTCAAGCCCGGGGAGGGACAGATACGCAGTATTTT

j_gene: TRBJ2-7
d_gene: .
abundance: .
v_gene: TRBV10-3
CDR3aa: CAISDPPSSYEQYF
CDR3nt: TGTGCCATCAGTGACCCTCCGAGCTCCTACGAGCAGTACTTC

j_gene: TRBJ2-5
d_gene: .
abundance: .
v_gene: TRBV4-1
CDR3aa: CASSQAVRETQYF
CDR3nt: TGCGCCAGCAGCCAAGCAGTAAGAGAGACCCAGTACTTC

j_gene: TRBJ1-5
d_gene: .
abundance: .
v_gene: TRBV6-5
CDR3aa: CASSPDSLGNQPQHF
CDR3nt: TGTGCCAGCAGTCCAGACAGCCTTGGCAATCAGCCCCAGCATTTT

j_gene: TRBJ1-3
d_gene: TRBD1
abundance: few
v_gene: TRBV6-4
CDR3aa: CASSDRTGKPGNTIYF
CDR3nt: TGTGCCAGCAGTGACCGGACAGGCAAGCCTGGAAACACCATATATTTT

j_gene: TRBJ1-2
d_gene: TRBD1
abundance: .
v_gene: TRBV28
CDR3aa: CASRRDRGHIYGYTF
CDR3nt: TGTGCCAGCAGACGAGACAGGGGGCACATCTATGGCTACACCTTC

j_gene: TRBJ2-7
d_gene: .
abundance: .
v_gene: TRBV28
CDR3aa: CASSRSGPTYEQYF
CDR3nt: TGTGCCAGCAGTCGTAGCGGACCCACCTACGAGCAGTACTTC

j_gene: TRBJ2-7
d_gene: TRBD1
abundance: .
v_gene: TRBV19
CDR3aa: CASSEGGAGYEQYF
CDR3nt: TGTGCCAGTAGTGAAGGGGGCGCAGGCTACGAGCAGTACTTC

j_gene: TRBJ1-1
d_gene: TRBD1
abundance: .
v_gene: TRBV6-5
CDR3aa: CASSSPGTGRTEAFF
CDR3nt: TGTGCCAGCAGCTCCCCCGGGACAGGACGCACTGAAGCTTTCTTT

j_gene: TRBJ2-2
d_gene: .
abundance: .
v_gene: TRBV6-6
CDR3aa: CASSYSISTGELFF
CDR3nt: TGTGCCAGCAGTTACTCTATTAGCACCGGGGAGCTGTTTTTT

j_gene: TRBJ2-7
d_gene: TRBD2
abundance: few
v_gene: TRBV27
CDR3aa: CASSYVAGGYEQYF
CDR3nt: TGTGCCAGCAGTTATGTCGCGGGGGGCTACGAGCAGTACTTC

j_gene: TRBJ2-2
d_gene: TRBD1
abundance: .
v_gene: TRBV5-6
CDR3aa: CASSSRSRDRADGTGELFF
CDR3nt: TGTGCCAGCAGCTCGCGGTCCCGGGACAGGGCGGACGGCACCGGGGAGCTGTTTTTT